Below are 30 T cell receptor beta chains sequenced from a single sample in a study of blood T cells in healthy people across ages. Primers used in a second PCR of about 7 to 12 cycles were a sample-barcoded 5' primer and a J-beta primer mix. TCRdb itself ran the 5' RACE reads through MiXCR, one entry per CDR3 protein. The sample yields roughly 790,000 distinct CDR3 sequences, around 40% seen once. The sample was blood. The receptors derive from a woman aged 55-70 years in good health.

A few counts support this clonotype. CDR3 nucleotide sequence: TGTGCCAGCAGTCGAGCAGGGGCCTACACAGATACGCAGTATTTT. This translates into CASSRAGAYTDTQYF. The chain combines TRBV2 with TRBJ2-3, with D perhaps matching TRBD1 (6 bases). CDR3 length: 15 amino acids. CDR1 and CDR2 (germline): SNHLY, FYNNEI. Trimming shortened V by 5 bases and J by 2 bases, and 14 bases separated the two germline ends. The variable domain in full, completed from reference TRBV2 and TRBJ2-3, reads EPEVTQTPSHQVTQMGQEVILRCVPISNHLYFYWYRQILGQKVEFLVSFYNNEISEKSEIFDDQFSVERPDGSNFTLKIRSTKLEDSAMYFCASSRAGAYTDTQYFGPGTRLTVL.

For the CDR3, the DNA is TGTGCCAGTATCTCGAGGGGGGCCTACGAGCAGTACTTC. Translated, it gives CASISRGAYEQYF. This rearrangement joins TRBV27 to TRBJ2-7; D possibly matches TRBD1 or TRBD2 (6 bases each). The CDR3 totals 13 residues. Per the germline V gene, CDR1 is MNHEY and CDR2 is SMNVEV (reference sequence). V was pared by 9 bases and J by 2 bases, with 14 bases between.

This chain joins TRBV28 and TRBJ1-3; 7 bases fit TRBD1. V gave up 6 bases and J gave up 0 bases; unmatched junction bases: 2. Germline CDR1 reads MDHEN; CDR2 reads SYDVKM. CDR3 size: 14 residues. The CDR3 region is CASRTGNSGNTIYF. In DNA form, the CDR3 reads TGTGCCAGCAGGACAGGGAACTCTGGAAACACCATATATTTT.

CDR3 amino acids: CASSPVWSDTQYF. The CDR3 coding sequence is TGTGCCAGCAGCCCGGTGTGGTCAGATACGCAGTATTTT. The chain recombines TRBV7-3 with TRBJ2-3; D is unclear. The CDR3 is 13 residues long. Deletions cut 5 bases from V and 4 bases from J, with 10 bases between. CDR1 is SGHTA and CDR2 is FQGTGA in the germline V gene.

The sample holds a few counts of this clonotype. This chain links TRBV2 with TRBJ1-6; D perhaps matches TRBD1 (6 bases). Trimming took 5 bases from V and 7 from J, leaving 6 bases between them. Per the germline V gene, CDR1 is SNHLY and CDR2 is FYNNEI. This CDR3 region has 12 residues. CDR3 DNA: TGTGCCAGCAGTACAGGGAATTCACCCCTCCACTTT. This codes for CASSTGNSPLHF. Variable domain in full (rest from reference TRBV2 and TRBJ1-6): EPEVTQTPSHQVTQMGQEVILRCVPISNHLYFYWYRQILGQKVEFLVSFYNNEISEKSEIFDDQFSVERPDGSNFTLKIRSTKLEDSAMYFCASSTGNSPLHFGNGTRLTVT.

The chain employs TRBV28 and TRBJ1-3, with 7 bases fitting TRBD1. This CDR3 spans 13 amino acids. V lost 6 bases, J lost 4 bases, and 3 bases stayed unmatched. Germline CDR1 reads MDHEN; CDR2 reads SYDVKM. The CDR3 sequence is CASSTGVGNTIYF. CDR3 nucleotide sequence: TGTGCCAGCAGCACAGGGGTCGGAAACACCATATATTTT.

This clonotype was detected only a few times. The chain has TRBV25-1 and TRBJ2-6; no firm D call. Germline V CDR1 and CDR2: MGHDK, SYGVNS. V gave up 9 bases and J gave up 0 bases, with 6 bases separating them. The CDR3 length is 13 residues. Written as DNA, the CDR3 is TGTGCCAGTCAGAGCTCTGGGGCCAACGTCCTGACTTTC. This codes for CASQSSGANVLTF.

This CDR3 is CASSHNPGLATDTQYF. DNA for the CDR3: TGCGCCAGCAGCCACAATCCGGGACTAGCCACAGATACGCAGTATTTT. V and J are TRBV5-1 and TRBJ2-3; 9 bases fit TRBD2. Germline V gene lookup returns CDR1 SGHRS and CDR2 YFSETQ. The V and J ends lost 4 bases and 2 bases, in that order; junction bases with no gene match: 8. CDR3 length equals 16 residues.

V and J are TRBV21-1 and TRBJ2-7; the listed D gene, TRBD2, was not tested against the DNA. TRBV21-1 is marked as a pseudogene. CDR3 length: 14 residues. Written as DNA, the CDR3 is TGTGCCAGCTTTCGTAGCGGGAGTGGTAACGAGCAGTACTTC. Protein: CASFRSGSGNEQYF.

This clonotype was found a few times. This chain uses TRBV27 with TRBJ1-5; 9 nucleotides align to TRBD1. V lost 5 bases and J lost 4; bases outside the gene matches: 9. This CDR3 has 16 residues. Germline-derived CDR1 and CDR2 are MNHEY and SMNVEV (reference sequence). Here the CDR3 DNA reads TGTGCCAGCAGTCCCTTGAGAGGACAGGGGAATCAGCCCCAGCATTTT. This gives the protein CASSPLRGQGNQPQHF.

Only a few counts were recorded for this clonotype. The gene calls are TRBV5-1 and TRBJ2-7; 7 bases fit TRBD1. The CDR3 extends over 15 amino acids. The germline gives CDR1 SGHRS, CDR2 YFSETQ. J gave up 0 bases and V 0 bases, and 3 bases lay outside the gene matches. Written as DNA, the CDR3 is TGCGCCAGCAGCTTGGCTCCAGGGGGCTCCTACGAGCAGTACTTC. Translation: CASSLAPGGSYEQYF.

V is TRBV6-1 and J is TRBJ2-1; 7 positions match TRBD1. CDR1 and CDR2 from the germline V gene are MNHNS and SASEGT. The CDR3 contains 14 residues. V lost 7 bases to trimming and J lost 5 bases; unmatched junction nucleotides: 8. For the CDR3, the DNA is TGTGCCAGCACCTACAGGGGCCGAGACAATGAGCAGTTCTTC. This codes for CASTYRGRDNEQFF.

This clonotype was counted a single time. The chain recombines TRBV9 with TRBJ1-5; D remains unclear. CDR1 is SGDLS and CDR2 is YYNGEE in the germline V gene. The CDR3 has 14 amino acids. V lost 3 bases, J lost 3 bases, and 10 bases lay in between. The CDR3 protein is CASSAGSDNQPQHF. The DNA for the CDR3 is TGTGCCAGCAGCGCCGGCTCGGACAATCAGCCCCAGCATTTT. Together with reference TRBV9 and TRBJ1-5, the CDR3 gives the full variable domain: DSGVTQTPKHLITATGQRVTLRCSPRSGDLSVYWYQQSLDQGLQFLIQYYNGEERAKGNILERFSAQQFPDLHSELNLSSLELGDSALYFCASSAGSDNQPQHFGDGTRLSIL.

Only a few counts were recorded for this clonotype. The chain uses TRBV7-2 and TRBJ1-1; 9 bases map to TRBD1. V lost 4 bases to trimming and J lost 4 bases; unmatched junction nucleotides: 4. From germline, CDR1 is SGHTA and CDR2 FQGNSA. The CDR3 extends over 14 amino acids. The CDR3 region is CASSSYRGRTEAFF. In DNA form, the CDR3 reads TGTGCCAGCAGCTCATACAGGGGGCGCACTGAAGCTTTCTTT.

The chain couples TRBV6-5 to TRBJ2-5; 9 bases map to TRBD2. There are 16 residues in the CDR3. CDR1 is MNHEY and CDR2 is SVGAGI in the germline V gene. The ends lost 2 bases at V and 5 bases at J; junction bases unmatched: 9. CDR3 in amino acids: CASSYEASGALETQYF. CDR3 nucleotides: TGTGCCAGCAGTTACGAGGCTAGCGGGGCTTTGGAGACCCAGTACTTC.

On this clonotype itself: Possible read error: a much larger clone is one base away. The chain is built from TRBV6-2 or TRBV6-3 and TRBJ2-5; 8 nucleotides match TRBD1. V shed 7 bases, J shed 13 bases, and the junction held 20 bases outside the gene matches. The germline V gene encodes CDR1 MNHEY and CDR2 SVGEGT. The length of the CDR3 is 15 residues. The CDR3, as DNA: TGTGCCAGCACCAATCCCGGGACAGGCCGTTTTCAGCGGTACTTC. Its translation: CASTNPGTGRFQRYF.

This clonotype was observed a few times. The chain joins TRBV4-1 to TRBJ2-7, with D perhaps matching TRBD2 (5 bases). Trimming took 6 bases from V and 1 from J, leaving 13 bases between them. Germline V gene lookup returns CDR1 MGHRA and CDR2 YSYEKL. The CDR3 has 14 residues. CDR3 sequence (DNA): TGCGCCAGCAGTTTTGGGAGCTCTTCCTACGAGCAGTACTTC. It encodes CASSFGSSSYEQYF.

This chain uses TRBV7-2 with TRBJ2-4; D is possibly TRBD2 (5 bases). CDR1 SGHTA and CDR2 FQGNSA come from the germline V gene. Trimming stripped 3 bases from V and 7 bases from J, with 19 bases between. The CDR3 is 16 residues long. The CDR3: CASSLRALDRLNIQYF. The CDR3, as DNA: TGTGCCAGCAGCTTGAGGGCGCTGGATAGGTTGAACATTCAGTACTTC.

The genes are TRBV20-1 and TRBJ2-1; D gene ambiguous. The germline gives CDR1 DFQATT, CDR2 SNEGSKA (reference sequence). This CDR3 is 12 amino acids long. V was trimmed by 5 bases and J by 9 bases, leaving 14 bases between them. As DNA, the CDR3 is TGCAGTGCTCCCGGACGTGCGAGTGAGCAGTTCTTC. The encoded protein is CSAPGRASEQFF.

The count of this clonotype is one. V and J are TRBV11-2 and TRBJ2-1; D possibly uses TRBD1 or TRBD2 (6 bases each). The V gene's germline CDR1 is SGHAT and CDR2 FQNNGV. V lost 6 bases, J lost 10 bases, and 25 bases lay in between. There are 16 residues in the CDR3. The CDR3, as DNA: TGTGCCAGCAGGGGACTTTCGGGACATTTCTCCTACGAGCAGTTCTTC. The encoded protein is CASRGLSGHFSYEQFF.

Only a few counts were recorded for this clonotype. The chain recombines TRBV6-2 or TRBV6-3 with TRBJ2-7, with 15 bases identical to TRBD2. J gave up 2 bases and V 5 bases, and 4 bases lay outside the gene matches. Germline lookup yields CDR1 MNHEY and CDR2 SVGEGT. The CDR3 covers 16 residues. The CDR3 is CASSPGLAGGTYEQYF. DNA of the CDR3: TGTGCCAGCAGTCCCGGACTAGCGGGAGGGACCTACGAGCAGTACTTC.

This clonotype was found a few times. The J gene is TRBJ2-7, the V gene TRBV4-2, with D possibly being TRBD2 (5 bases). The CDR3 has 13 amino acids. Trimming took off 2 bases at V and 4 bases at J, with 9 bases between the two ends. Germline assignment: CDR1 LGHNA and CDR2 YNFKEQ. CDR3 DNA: TGTGCCAGCAGCCAATTAGCGACTTACGAGCAGTACTTC. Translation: CASSQLATYEQYF.

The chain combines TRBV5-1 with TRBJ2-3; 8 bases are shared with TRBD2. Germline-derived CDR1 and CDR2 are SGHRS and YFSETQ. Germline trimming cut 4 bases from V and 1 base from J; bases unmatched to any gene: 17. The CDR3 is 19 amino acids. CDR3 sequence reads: CASSPPDLRAGVGTDTQYF. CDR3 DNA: TGCGCCAGCAGCCCTCCAGACCTTCGAGCGGGGGTGGGCACAGATACGCAGTATTTT.

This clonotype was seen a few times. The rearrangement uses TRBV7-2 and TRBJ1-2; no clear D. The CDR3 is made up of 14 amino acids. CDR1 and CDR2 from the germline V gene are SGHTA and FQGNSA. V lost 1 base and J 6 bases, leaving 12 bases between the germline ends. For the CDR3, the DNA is TGTGCCAGCAGCTTAGGGCGAGACGTCGATGGCTACACCTTC. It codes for CASSLGRDVDGYTF. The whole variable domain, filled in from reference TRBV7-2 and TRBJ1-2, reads GAGVSQSPSNKVTEKGKDVELRCDPISGHTALYWYRQSLGQGLEFLIYFQGNSAPDKSGLPSDRFSAERTGGSVSTLTIQRTQQEDSAVYLCASSLGRDVDGYTFGSGTRLTVV.

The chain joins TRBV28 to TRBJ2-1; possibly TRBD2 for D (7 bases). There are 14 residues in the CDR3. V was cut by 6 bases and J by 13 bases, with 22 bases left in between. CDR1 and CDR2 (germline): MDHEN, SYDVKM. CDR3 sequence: CASSGGGGEETQFF. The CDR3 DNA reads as TGTGCCAGCAGCGGCGGGGGCGGTGAGGAGACCCAGTTCTTC.

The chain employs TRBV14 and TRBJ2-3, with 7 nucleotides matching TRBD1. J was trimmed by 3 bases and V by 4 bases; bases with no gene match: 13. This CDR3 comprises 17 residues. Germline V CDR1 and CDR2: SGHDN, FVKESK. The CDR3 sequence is CASSPRPRDRSTDTQYF. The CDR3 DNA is TGTGCCAGCAGCCCACGTCCCCGGGACAGAAGTACAGATACGCAGTATTTT.

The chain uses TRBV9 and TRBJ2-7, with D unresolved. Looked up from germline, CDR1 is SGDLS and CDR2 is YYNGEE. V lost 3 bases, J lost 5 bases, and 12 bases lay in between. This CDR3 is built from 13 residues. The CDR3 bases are TGTGCCAGCAGCGGAGCCCTTCTGGACGAGCAGTACTTC. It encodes CASSGALLDEQYF. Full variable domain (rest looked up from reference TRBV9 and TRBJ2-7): DSGVTQTPKHLITATGQRVTLRCSPRSGDLSVYWYQQSLDQGLQFLIQYYNGEERAKGNILERFSAQQFPDLHSELNLSSLELGDSALYFCASSGALLDEQYFGPGTRLTVT.

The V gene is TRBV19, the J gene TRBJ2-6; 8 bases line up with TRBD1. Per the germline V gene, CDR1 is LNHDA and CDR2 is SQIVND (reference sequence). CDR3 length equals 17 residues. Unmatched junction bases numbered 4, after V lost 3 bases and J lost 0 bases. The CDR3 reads CASSIWTGYSGANVLTF. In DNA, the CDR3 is TGTGCCAGTAGTATCTGGACAGGGTACTCTGGGGCCAACGTCCTGACTTTC.

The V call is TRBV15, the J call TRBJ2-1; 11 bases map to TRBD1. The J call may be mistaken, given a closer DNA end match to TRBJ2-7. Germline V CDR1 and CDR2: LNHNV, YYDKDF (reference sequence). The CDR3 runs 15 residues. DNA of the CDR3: TGTGCCACCAGCCCAGGGACAGGGGGATACAATGAGCAGTACTTC. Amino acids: CATSPGTGGYNEQYF.

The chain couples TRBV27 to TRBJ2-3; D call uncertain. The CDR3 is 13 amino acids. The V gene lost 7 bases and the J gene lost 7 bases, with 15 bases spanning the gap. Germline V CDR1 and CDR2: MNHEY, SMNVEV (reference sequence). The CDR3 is CASIQFRANTQYF. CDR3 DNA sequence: TGTGCCAGCATCCAGTTTAGGGCGAATACGCAGTATTTT.